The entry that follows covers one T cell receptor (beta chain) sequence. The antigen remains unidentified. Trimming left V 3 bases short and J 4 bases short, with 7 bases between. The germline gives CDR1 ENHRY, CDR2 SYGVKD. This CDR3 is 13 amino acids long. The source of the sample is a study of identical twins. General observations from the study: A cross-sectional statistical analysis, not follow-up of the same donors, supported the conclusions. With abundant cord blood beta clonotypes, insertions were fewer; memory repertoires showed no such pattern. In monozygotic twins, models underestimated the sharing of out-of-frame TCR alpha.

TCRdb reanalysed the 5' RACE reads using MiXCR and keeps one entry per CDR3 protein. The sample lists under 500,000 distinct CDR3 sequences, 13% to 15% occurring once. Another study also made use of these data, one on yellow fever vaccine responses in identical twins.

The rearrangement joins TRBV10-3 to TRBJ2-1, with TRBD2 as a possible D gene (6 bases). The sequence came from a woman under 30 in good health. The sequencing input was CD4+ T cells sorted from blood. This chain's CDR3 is CAISDRGYNEQFF. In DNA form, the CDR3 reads TGTGCCATCAGTGATCGGGGGTACAATGAGCAGTTCTTC.